Listed below are T cell receptor beta chains from one sample, sequenced in a study of beta chain features in type 1 diabetes. Only in-frame clones appear in the TCRdb table, and some are missing; sequencing was by immunoSEQ multiplex PCR. The sample gives under 950,000 clones, about a sixth of which show up once; 0.023% is in the top ten. The material sequenced was naive CD4+ T cells from blood. The receptors derive from a woman aged 18 to 35 in good health. CDR3s include the opening cysteine and the closing phenylalanine or tryptophan. A clone size is listed for some rows: how often the clone was seen (once, few, many), or a class if it is expanded.

CDR3,V,J,size
CASSPQPGNYEQYF,TRBV7-2,TRBJ2-7,few
CASSQSGTGTGETQYF,TRBV23-1,TRBJ2-5,few
CASSLAGGRNEQFF,TRBV7-3,TRBJ2-1,NA
CASSYQKQGLHEQYF,TRBV6-5,TRBJ2-7,few
CASSSPGGPISEQFF,TRBV28,TRBJ2-1,few
CSAAGQLITEAFF,TRBV29-1,TRBJ1-1,NA
CASSPGTNPHEQYF,TRBV18,TRBJ2-7,few
CASSRGRGYTEAFF,TRBV7-9,TRBJ1-1,NA
CASKPRLARFYEQYF,TRBV6-5,TRBJ2-7,few
CASSVAGVASGAPYF,TRBV6-6,TRBJ2-4,few
CASSSHGDTQYF,TRBV19,TRBJ2-3,few
CASSYTGRGEKLFF,TRBV6-6,TRBJ1-4,NA
CASSLDSSGNTIYF,TRBV5-4,TRBJ1-3,few
CASSPGGTGTIEQYF,TRBV7-9,TRBJ2-7,NA
CASSQEEDWRTEAFF,TRBV4-3,TRBJ1-1,NA
CASSSQGGLRKLFF,TRBV28,TRBJ1-4,few
CASYREEAYGYTF,TRBV10-2,TRBJ1-2,NA
CATQDSGANVLTF,TRBV18,TRBJ2-6,NA
CASSQEAARNNEQFF,TRBV4-3,TRBJ2-1,NA
CASSLGLAGVQETQYF,TRBV11-2,TRBJ2-5,NA
CASSYPGTSLYEQYF,TRBV6-6,TRBJ2-7,few
CASSSAGTGSNEQFF,TRBV7-9,TRBJ2-1,NA
CASSPDRRTYNEQFF,TRBV6-6,TRBJ2-1,few
CASSSGQGSWETQYF,TRBV27,TRBJ2-5,NA
CASSQGSGGHTGELFF,TRBV4-1,TRBJ2-2,NA
CASSLGTVRAGGELFF,TRBV5-1,TRBJ2-2,NA
CASSLSQNNEQFF,TRBV5-6,TRBJ2-1,few
CASSDKAHEQFF,TRBV6-1,TRBJ2-1,NA
CSVLGHTSTDTQYF,TRBV29-1,TRBJ2-3,few
CASSLGRGAGANVLTF,TRBV7-2,TRBJ2-6,few
CASSLLAAGDRSFF,TRBV5-1,TRBJ2-1,NA
CASSLGQTPAYEQYF,TRBV7-6,TRBJ2-7,few
CASSIGWIGGSNEKLFF,TRBV19,TRBJ1-4,NA
CASGLYNEQFF,TRBV12-5,TRBJ2-1,NA
CASSPPLGQGAYEQYF,TRBV28,TRBJ2-7,NA
CASSLAASGLFGEQFF,TRBV7-2,TRBJ2-1,few
CASSLGGCGTVLVCF,TRBV5-4,TRBJ2-7,NA
CASSLSRDSLLGNEQFF,TRBV28,TRBJ2-1,few
CASSLGRDLVGELFF,TRBV13,TRBJ2-2,few
CAIRDSVVAHNEQFF,TRBV10-3,TRBJ2-1,NA
CASSVATGPNTEAFF,TRBV9,TRBJ1-1,few
CASSLAGGFNQPQHF,TRBV5-6,TRBJ1-5,NA
CASSQVSGGLSIQYF,TRBV4-3,TRBJ2-4,NA
CASSMGLPVYEYEQYF,TRBV19,TRBJ2-7,NA
CASDRLWGYTF,TRBV6-1,TRBJ1-2,NA